Detailed here is one T cell receptor (beta chain). The sample holds a few counts of this clonotype. This receptor's antigen is unknown. No quality values exist for individual bases; no much larger clone is one base distant. For sequencing, an Illumina NovaSeq 6000 was employed. Using 5'RACE with constant-segment primers, TCRalpha and TCRbeta cDNA libraries were constructed, with sample barcodes and unique molecular identifiers added in the process. RNA was extracted from every sample with Trizol reagent. Library amplification was performed in two PCR steps, and a second sample barcode and Illumina TruSeq adapters were introduced in the second step. Sequencing of libraries was performed on an Illumina NovaSeq with 2 x 150 bp paired-end reads. Regarding the original processing steps: With migec v1.2.7, reads were demultiplexed and then collapsed into UMI-guided consensus sequences. Using mixcr v2.1.11, the UMI consensuses were aligned to TRA and TRB V and J templates and assembled into clonotypes. Expanded or contracted clonotypes were those called significant by both edgeR and NoisET, with noise models trained on biological replicates. For edgeR calls, the thresholds were a false discovery rate-adjusted p below 0.01 and a log2 fold-change of 1. As an exploratory analysis of dynamics, max-normalized trajectories of the 1000 most abundant clonotypes were examined by PCA with hierarchical clustering. Separately sequenced CD4+ and CD8+ repertoires were used to assign the CD4 or CD8 phenotype of responding clones. TCRdb trimmed the raw reads at Q25, called clones with MiXCR and kept productive beta chains. Records with the same CDR3 protein are collapsed into one entry carrying the most frequent genes and DNA. These V and J calls originate from TCRdb's pipeline instead of the authors' own analysis. Across this sample there are about 130,000 distinct CDR3 sequences, with under 30% seen only once. Together, the top ten hold roughly a quarter of the sample.

PBMCs were isolated by Ficoll-Paque density gradient centrifugation. The data originate from a study of T-cell memory formation after mild COVID-19 (dated by TCRdb to about 2021). Regarding the study in general: Most TCR sequence clusters were specific to one of the two donors. In two donors, T-cell clones that expanded and contracted after mild COVID-19 were followed by sequencing TCRalpha and TCRbeta repertoires longitudinally. Two young, previously healthy adult volunteers, one female and one male, were included in the cohort. Paper-wide results and their limitations: Clones contracting from day 15 to 85 had balanced CD4/CD8 phenotypes, while a second wave expanding from day 15 to 37 was biased towards CD4+. The study covered only two mild cases, and larger cohorts including severe cases with pre-infection samples were considered necessary. Some responding clones were detected in pre-infection memory, which suggested that pre-existing cross-reactive memory T cells had joined the SARS-CoV-2 response. Contracting CD4+ clones turned up mainly in the CM and EM memory subsets, whereas EMRA was where CD8+ clones were enriched. SARS-CoV-2 specificity was not confirmed for the second-wave clones peaking on day 37.

V ends up 0 bases short and J 5 bases short, with an unmatched junction base count of 16. From its cysteine to its phenylalanine, the CDR3 spans 19 amino acids. Only CDR3 DNA remains: 57 bases, in frame from the first base. Looking up the germline V gene yields CDR1 SGHRS and CDR2 YFSETQ. Sequencing was done on a sample of PBMCs or a T cell subset sorted from them (not recorded which). The sequence links TRBV5-1 to TRBJ2-3; 9 central nucleotides agree with TRBD2. This sequence originates from an adult woman who had mild COVID-19 (a few samples of this study predate the infection). The sample titles of this study are shuffled in the database, so cell type and time point are left out; the donor was told from shared clones. The nucleotide sequence reads as follows: TGCGCCAGCAGCTTGGTTGTTTTCCAGCGGGGGGCCAGTGGAGATACGCAGTATTTT. This is translated as CASSLVVFQRGASGDTQYF.